This T cell receptor beta chain derives from a study of T cells after yellow fever vaccination (dated by TCRdb to the late 2010s). The study in broad terms: The SMART-Seq v4 Ultra Low Input RNA kit was used to prepare libraries from fractions with low cell numbers. Bulk PBMC replicates and cell subsets were isolated from blood drawn at multiple timepoints before and after both primary and secondary immunization. To follow T-cell clones before and after primary and booster YFV17D yellow fever vaccination, bulk TCR alpha and beta repertoires were sequenced over time. Two healthy male donors, one aged 18 to 30 and one aged 30 to 40 years, made up the cohort.

The treatment or condition label for this specimen denotes: live attenuated yellow fever vaccine strain. A standard Ficoll-Paque protocol was used to isolate PBMCs from peripheral blood. CD4 and CD8 T-cell fractions were isolated with Dynabeads CD4 and CD8 positive selection kits. TriZol was used to extract RNA from bulk PBMCs, from CD4 and CD8 fractions, and from dextramer-positive and dextramer-negative fractions. What the work shows at the level of the full study, not this receptor alone: Computational filtering was required because FACS-sorted repertoires could contain abundant contaminating clonotypes from the bulk population. A small share of clonotypes was detected in both CD4 and CD8 compartments, with the overlap likely arising from convergent recombination. The secondary T-cell response was found to be weaker but faster than the primary response, with a peak reached on day 5 rather than on day 15. Because only a couple of donors were included in the study, the extent to which the findings can be generalized is limited. After the booster, most of the clones that had expanded following primary vaccination were detected again (about 95% of CD4 and 85% to 90% of CD8), which suggests that memory was broadly maintained.

TCR cDNA was made using 5'RACE template switching, a step that added a universal primer site and unique molecular identifiers. Priming for cDNA synthesis came from both the TCR alpha and TCR beta constant segments. Libraries were amplified in two PCR steps, with sample barcodes and sequencing adapters added in the second step. Sequencing of libraries was done on Illumina HiSeq 2500 (2x100 bp) or NovaSeq (2x150 bp). From the authors' description of their analysis: Demultiplexing of reads and collapsing into UMI consensus sequences were performed with MIGEC, and V(D)J alignment was carried out with MiXCR. Vaccine-responding clonotypes were identified with edgeR using replicate PBMC samples, with FDR below 0.01 and a log2 fold change above 5 up to day 15 being required. Each bulk clonotype was labeled CD4 or CD8 based on which sequenced repertoire, CD4 or CD8, contained the clonotype at higher abundance. The public reads were reprocessed in TCRdb via fastp at Q25 and MiXCR, keeping in-frame beta chains. Rows are combined by CDR3 protein, so each entry shows the most common genes and DNA. Here the V and J calls rest on TCRdb's processing, not on the authors' analysis. This sample comprises fewer than 90,000 distinct CDR3 sequences, more than 5.5% of them detected only once. The top ten clonotypes cover about 32% of the sample.

There are 17 amino acids in the CDR3, from cysteine to phenylalanine inclusive. Only the CDR3 DNA is retained, 51 bases long and in frame from the first base. V loses 7 bases, J loses 4 bases, and the germline ends lie 25 bases apart. This clonotype was seen many times. Its antigen is unknown. No base qualities exist here, and no much larger clone lies one base off it. Sequencing used CD8+ T cells sorted from PBMCs, obtained less than 6 days after the first yellow fever vaccination. The clonotype was recovered from a man between 18 and 29 years old who received the YFV17D yellow fever vaccine. The chain joins TRBV12-3 or TRBV12-4 to TRBJ2-5; the D gene could be TRBD1 or TRBD2, each one agreeing over 6 bases. The bases are TGTGCCAGCACTCCTTCCCCTTTTGGGGGGCAGGGAGAGACCCAGTACTTC. This sequence encodes CASTPSPFGGQGETQYF.